Listed below are T cell receptor beta chains from one sample, sequenced in a study of CD8 T cells in ankylosing spondylitis. TCRdb reprocessed the 5' RACE reads with MiXCR, giving one entry per CDR3 protein. The table lists over 600,000 distinct CDR3 sequences, about 20% of them singletons. The material sequenced was blood, either unsorted or a sorted T cell fraction (not recorded which). These receptors were taken from a male donor with ankylosing spondylitis. Each CDR3 is given with its conserved first and last residue. A D gene is named only where the DNA matches it firmly. Clone size is shown for a subset of rows, as once, few, many or a class of expanded clone.

v_gene	d_gene	abundance	j_gene	CDR3aa	CDR3nt
TRBV2	.	.	TRBJ1-2	CASSPPENYGYTF	TGTGCCAGCAGTCCACCGGAGAACTATGGCTACACCTTC
TRBV20-1	TRBD2	few	TRBJ2-7	CSARDGTSGALYEQYF	TGCAGTGCTAGGGACGGGACTAGCGGGGCTCTTTACGAGCAGTACTTC
TRBV5-1	.	.	TRBJ2-4	CASSPPGMNIQYF	TGCGCCAGCAGCCCCCCAGGGATGAACATTCAGTACTTC
TRBV7-9	.	few	TRBJ2-5	CASTTPVQGQETQYF	TGTGCCAGCACCACACCCGTCCAGGGCCAAGAGACCCAGTACTTC
TRBV4-2	.	many	TRBJ2-7	CASSREVSTAYEQYF	TGTGCCAGCAGCCGCGAGGTGTCGACAGCCTACGAGCAGTACTTC
TRBV28	.	.	TRBJ1-5	CASRPSPANQPQHF	TGTGCCAGCAGACCGTCCCCAGCAAATCAGCCCCAGCATTTT
TRBV4-1	.	.	TRBJ1-5	CASSQDGPLHQPQHF	TGCGCCAGCAGCCAAGATGGGCCATTACATCAGCCCCAGCATTTT
TRBV5-1	.	.	TRBJ2-5	CASSLPGELGETQYF	TGCGCCAGCAGCTTACCGGGGGAGTTAGGAGAGACCCAGTACTTC
TRBV20-1	TRBD2	few	TRBJ2-7	CSAYGLAGRPYEQYF	TGCAGTGCTTACGGACTAGCGGGGCGTCCCTACGAGCAGTACTTC
TRBV7-2	.	.	TRBJ2-7	CASSRLGGGSYEQYF	TGTGCCAGCAGTCGCCTCGGAGGGGGCTCCTACGAGCAGTACTTC
TRBV3-1	.	few	TRBJ2-7	CASSQDYVRHEQYF	TGTGCCAGCAGCCAAGATTACGTCCGCCACGAGCAGTACTTC
TRBV4-1	.	.	TRBJ2-7	CASSQDVYREGVEQYF	TGCGCCAGCAGCCAAGATGTGTACAGGGAGGGTGTCGAGCAGTACTTC
TRBV7-2	.	few	TRBJ1-5	CASSLVRGGEPQHF	TGTGCCAGCAGCTTAGTCAGGGGAGGTGAGCCCCAGCATTTT
TRBV13	.	few	TRBJ2-7	CASSRGGGTSEQYF	TGTGCCAGCAGCCGAGGGGGAGGGACCTCCGAGCAGTACTTC
TRBV7-9	.	.	TRBJ2-1	CASSPKGPYEQFF	TGTGCCAGCAGCCCCAAGGGGCCCTATGAGCAGTTCTTC
TRBV15	.	large	TRBJ2-7	CATSRGEVHEQYF	TGTGCCACCAGCAGGGGGGAGGTCCACGAGCAGTACTTC
TRBV3-1	TRBD2	few	TRBJ2-7	CASSQDQTSYYEQYF	TGTGCCAGCAGCCAAGATCAGACTAGCTACTACGAGCAGTACTTC
TRBV12-3/TRBV12-4	TRBD1	many	TRBJ1-1	CASRMTGGGTEAFF	TGTGCCAGCAGAATGACAGGGGGCGGCACTGAAGCTTTCTTT
TRBV3-1	TRBD1	few	TRBJ2-7	CASSPRGTAYEQYF	TGTGCCAGCAGCCCAAGGGGGACAGCCTACGAGCAGTACTTC
TRBV20-1	.	.	TRBJ1-3	CSAPRHTTSDTIYF	TGCAGTGCTCCTCGACATACTACTTCGGACACCATATATTTT
TRBV4-1	.	few	TRBJ2-7	CASSQEETSLYEQYF	TGCGCCAGCAGCCAAGAGGAGACTAGTCTCTACGAGCAGTACTTC
TRBV5-1	TRBD1	few	TRBJ1-2	CASKPPGGNYGYTF	TGCGCCAGCAAACCACCAGGGGGAAACTATGGCTACACCTTC
TRBV4-3	.	few	TRBJ2-2	CASSQGLAGSGELFF	TGCGCCAGCAGCCAAGGGTTGGCGGGCTCCGGGGAGCTGTTTTTT
TRBV29-1	.	.	TRBJ2-5	CSVTTGQETQYF	TGCAGCGTTACGACAGGCCAAGAGACCCAGTACTTC
TRBV9	TRBD1	.	TRBJ2-2	CASSVVGQGLTGELFF	TGTGCCAGCAGCGTAGTGGGACAGGGCCTCACCGGGGAGCTGTTTTTT
TRBV15	.	.	TRBJ1-1	CATSRPGAGEAFF	TGTGCCACCAGCAGACCCGGGGCAGGGGAAGCTTTCTTT
TRBV4-3	.	many	TRBJ2-7	CASSQERLSGGTVYEQYF	TGCGCCAGCAGCCAAGAGAGGCTTAGCGGAGGGACCGTCTACGAGCAGTACTTC
TRBV29-1	TRBD1	.	TRBJ2-7	CSVVDRGYEQYF	TGCAGCGTGGTAGACAGGGGCTACGAGCAGTACTTC
TRBV27	.	few	TRBJ1-2	CASSPRGGIWYGYTF	TGTGCCAGCAGTCCCCGGGGGGGTATTTGGTATGGCTACACCTTC
TRBV12-5	.	many	TRBJ2-5	CASGLPGKETQYF	TGTGCTAGTGGTTTGCCAGGGAAAGAGACCCAGTACTTC
TRBV12-3/TRBV12-4	.	many	TRBJ1-6	CASSRQATPLHF	TGTGCCAGCAGTCGCCAAGCGACACCCCTCCACTTT
TRBV5-1	TRBD2	few	TRBJ2-1	CASSLTSVPYNEQFF	TGCGCCAGCAGCTTGACTAGCGTGCCCTACAATGAGCAGTTCTTC
TRBV29-1	TRBD1	few	TRBJ2-3	CTVILGGSSTDTQYF	TGCACCGTCATCCTAGGGGGCTCTAGCACAGATACGCAGTATTTT
TRBV29-1	.	few	TRBJ1-1	CSVGRGSTNTEAFF	TGCAGCGTGGGCCGGGGGTCGACGAACACTGAAGCTTTCTTT
TRBV2	.	.	TRBJ2-3	CASSEAWSRTDTQYF	TGTGCCAGCAGTGAGGCGTGGTCACGCACAGATACGCAGTATTTT
TRBV12-3/TRBV12-4	TRBD2	few	TRBJ2-5	CASSSLAERETQYF	TGTGCCAGCAGTTCACTAGCGGAGAGGGAGACCCAGTACTTC
TRBV20-1	.	.	TRBJ2-2	CSANERYGELFF	TGCAGTGCTAATGAGCGCTACGGGGAGCTGTTTTTT
TRBV12-3/TRBV12-4	TRBD1	few	TRBJ2-7	CASSLVRGPLYEQYF	TGTGCCAGCAGTTTAGTCAGGGGGCCCCTCTACGAGCAGTACTTC
TRBV27	.	few	TRBJ2-7	CASSLSFGAATYEQYF	TGTGCCAGCAGTTTATCCTTCGGGGCCGCGACCTACGAGCAGTACTTC
TRBV7-2	.	.	TRBJ1-6	CASSSLGPQGYNSPLHF	TGTGCCAGCAGCTCCCTAGGCCCACAGGGATATAATTCACCCCTCCACTTT
TRBV7-8	.	many	TRBJ2-7	CASSLREYEQYF	TGTGCCAGCAGCTTAAGAGAATACGAGCAGTACTTC
TRBV18	.	.	TRBJ2-3	CASSRGTRTDTQYF	TGTGCCAGCTCACGTGGGACAAGGACAGATACGCAGTATTTT
TRBV14	.	.	TRBJ1-4	CASSQGIWTANEKLFF	TGTGCCAGCAGCCAAGGAATTTGGACCGCGAATGAAAAACTGTTTTTT
TRBV20-1	TRBD1	.	TRBJ1-2	CSAKNPTGGYGYGYTF	TGCAGTGCTAAGAACCCTACAGGGGGCTACGGGTATGGCTACACCTTC
TRBV11-2	.	.	TRBJ1-5	CASSLLGGEGQPQHF	TGTGCCAGCAGCTTGCTCGGGGGAGAGGGCCAGCCCCAGCATTTT
TRBV4-3	TRBD2	few	TRBJ2-1	CASSASLAGAYNEQFF	TGCGCCAGCAGCGCGTCGCTAGCGGGGGCCTACAATGAGCAGTTCTTC
TRBV29-1	.	.	TRBJ2-3	CSVEPGGTDTQYF	TGCAGCGTTGAGCCGGGCGGCACAGATACGCAGTATTTT
TRBV12-3/TRBV12-4	.	many	TRBJ1-2	CASREDNYGYTF	TGTGCCAGCAGAGAAGATAACTATGGCTACACCTTC
TRBV7-9	.	once	TRBJ2-3	CASSTAYRRDTQYF	TGTGCCAGCAGCACCGCCTACAGGCGAGATACGCAGTATTTT
TRBV27	.	.	TRBJ2-2	CASSQRRTVLNTGELFF	TGTGCCAGCAGTCAACGTCGGACAGTCCTGAACACCGGGGAGCTGTTTTTT
TRBV2	.	few	TRBJ2-2	CASTPGLANAGELFF	TGTGCCAGCACGCCTGGGCTAGCCAACGCCGGGGAGCTGTTTTTT
TRBV20-1	.	few	TRBJ1-3	CSARGQITGNTIYF	TGCAGTGCTAGAGGACAGATCACTGGAAACACCATATATTTT
TRBV9	TRBD1	few	TRBJ2-7	CASSPQGEINYEQYF	TGTGCCAGCAGCCCCCAGGGGGAAATAAATTACGAGCAGTACTTC
TRBV20-1	.	few	TRBJ1-2	CSAISGVRYGYTF	TGCAGTGCTATTAGCGGGGTCCGCTATGGCTACACCTTC
TRBV20-1	.	few	TRBJ2-5	CSARDGGAQETQYF	TGCAGTGCTAGAGACGGCGGGGCCCAAGAGACCCAGTACTTC